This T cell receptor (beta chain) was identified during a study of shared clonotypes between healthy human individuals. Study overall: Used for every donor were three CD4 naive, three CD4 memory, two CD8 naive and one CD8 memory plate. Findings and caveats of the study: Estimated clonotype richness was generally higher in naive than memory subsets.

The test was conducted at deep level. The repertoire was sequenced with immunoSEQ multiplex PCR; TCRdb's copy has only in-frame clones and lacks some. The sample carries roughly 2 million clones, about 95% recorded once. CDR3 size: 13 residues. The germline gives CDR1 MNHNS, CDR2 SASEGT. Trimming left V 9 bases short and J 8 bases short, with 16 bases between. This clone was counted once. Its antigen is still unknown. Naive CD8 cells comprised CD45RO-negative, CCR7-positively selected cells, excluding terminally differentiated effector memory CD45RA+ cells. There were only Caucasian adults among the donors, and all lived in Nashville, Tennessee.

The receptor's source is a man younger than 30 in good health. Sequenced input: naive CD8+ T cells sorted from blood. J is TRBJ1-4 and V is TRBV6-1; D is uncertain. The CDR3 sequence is CARKTPDGEKLFF. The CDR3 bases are TGTGCCAGAAAGACCCCGGATGGAGAAAAACTGTTTTTT.